The entry below gives a single T cell receptor beta chain sequence along with its context. The CDR3 runs 15 residues. The V and J ends lost 4 bases and 2 bases respectively, with 15 bases between them. The V gene's germline CDR1 is SGHRS and CDR2 YFSETQ. This sample was included in a study of blood T cell repertoires in COVID-19. Profiling relied on immunoSEQ multiplex PCR, and the TCRdb table lists in-frame clones only, not all of them. Altogether 150,000 to 200,000 clones are present, around four fifths being singletons, with the ten largest covering around 15%. The specimen was peripheral blood. The clonotype originates from an older woman with COVID-19, enrolled during active disease. The genes are TRBV5-1 and TRBJ1-1; D unclear. CDR3 residues: CASSTDGPGNTEAFF. In DNA, the CDR3 is TGCGCCAGCAGCACGGATGGGCCAGGAAACACTGAAGCTTTCTTT.